This TCR beta chain was sequenced in a study of shared T cell receptors in the human thymus. This clone was seen once. The data were produced by immunoSEQ multiplex PCR, yet TCRdb's version contains in-frame clones alone and is incomplete. The sample gives more than 550,000 clones, 70% to 90% of which show up once; about 0.0094% is in the top ten. The CDR3 has 17 residues. Germline V lookup: CDR1 MDHEN, CDR2 SYDVKM. V was clipped by 5 bases and J by 2 bases; unmatched bases: 7. These data were also filed under a second study, of human thymus T cells.

The TCR originated in a boy in the first two years of life with a congenital heart defect. Sequences were obtained from thymocytes. J is TRBJ2-2 and V is TRBV28; 11 bases are a match to TRBD2. The CDR3 bases are TGTGCCAGCAGTCAAGTAGCGGGGGGGCCAAACACCGGGGAGCTGTTTTTT. This gives the protein CASSQVAGGPNTGELFF.